This T cell receptor (beta chain) was sequenced for a study of blood T cells in healthy people across ages (dated by TCRdb to the mid-2010s). For the wider study: In model experiments, template switching captured about one uniquely barcoded TCR beta cDNA molecule for every two T cells. The study measured age-related changes in TCR beta repertoire diversity using deep sequencing normalized with unique cDNA molecular identifiers. Donors were grouped into four age groups: young (average 16 years), middle-aged (about 40), aged (around 60) and long-lived (roughly 80). To avoid experimental bias, donors of different ages were distributed randomly across sequencing lanes. Two additional independent replicas of 1 million unique cDNA reads from the same blood draw were analyzed for two donors (one aged 18 to 30 and one aged 80 or older). The paper's findings and limits, for the study overall: Compared with the aged group, the long-lived group had more naive CD4+ T cells, fewer expanded clones and increased TCR diversity, a pattern suggesting age selection. Estimates of total diversity based on one million sequenced T cells were considered lower bounds and underestimates. As age increased, observed TCR beta diversity per million T cells dropped in a roughly linear way, and a significant reduction was already evident by age 40. The percentage of naive T cells measured by flow cytometry correlated strongly with observed TCR beta diversity. Conclusive comparison of naive and antigen-experienced compartments was prevented by the profiling of bulk unsorted PBMCs. The CMV infection status of donors was not known, potentially confounding age-related changes in expanded clonotypes.

To note about this clonotype: There is no known antigen for this receptor. The record has no base qualities; no much larger clone is one base away.

Library preparation employed 5' RACE. The sample was run on an Illumina HiSeq 2500. A second PCR of roughly 7 to 11 cycles was performed with a sample-barcoded 5' primer and a J-beta primer mix. A unique molecular identifier was introduced onto each TCR beta cDNA molecule by a template-switch 5' adaptor carrying 12 random nucleotides. Each sample yielded at least 3 million CDR3-containing paired-end reads. First-strand cDNA was synthesized from all RNA with the Mint cDNA synthesis kit, primed by a TRBC-specific oligonucleotide. After uracil-DNA glycosylase treatment, a first 18-cycle PCR used universal primers M1SS and BC2_uni_R on all cDNA. In the source study's methods: Normalization of each sample was performed by random selection of 1 million high-quality reads, each carrying a distinct molecular identifier. Reads with shared molecular identifiers were discarded instead of being binned into consensus sequences. CDR3 identification, clonotype clustering and error correction used MiTCR with a Q25 quality threshold and the strictest error-elimination algorithm. A nonparametric unseen species model with Euler transformation was used to estimate lower-bound total TCR beta diversity. The raw public data were reprocessed by TCRdb itself: fastp quality trimming at Q25, MiXCR clonotype calling, in-frame beta chains only. Identical CDR3 protein sequences are pooled into one entry, listed with their most common genes and DNA. These V and J calls rely on TCRdb rather than the paper's analysis. The sample includes about 1.8 million distinct CDR3 sequences, with less than 50% observed a single time. The ten largest clones add up to over 2% of the sample.

Donors were roughly 40 systemically healthy Caucasian individuals from Russia aged roughly 6 to 90 years. Around 9.9 milliliters of peripheral blood were collected from each donor into EDTA-treated Vacutainer tubes. Ficoll-Paque density-gradient centrifugation was used to isolate PBMCs, with at least 6.5 million per sample. Total RNA, at least 5.5 micrograms per sample, was extracted from PBMCs with Trizol reagent. Naive CD45RAhigh/CD27high T cell percentages were measured by flow cytometry on a PBMC aliquot from every donor. Between the V and J ends, shortened by 2 bases and 12 bases respectively, the junction contains 13 bases. The CDR3 holds 12 amino acids from the cysteine to the phenylalanine. Only the CDR3 region is kept as DNA, spanning 36 bases read in frame from base 1. CDR1 and CDR2, per the germline V gene (reference sequence), are LGHDT and YNNKEL.

The TCR comes from a woman between 35 and 50 years old in good health. Sequencing input: blood. This chain joins TRBV3-1 to TRBJ2-5; perhaps TRBD2 is the D gene, with 5 bases matching. The DNA sequence is as follows: TGTGCCAGCAGCCAACGTGACGGGGTTGAGTACTTC. This encodes CASSQRDGVEYF.